This TCR beta chain was documented in a study of T cell changes during pregnancy in multiple sclerosis (dated by TCRdb to between 2017 and 2020). A note on the overall study: The study examined how the T cell repertoire changed over the course of pregnancy in women with multiple sclerosis.

Libraries were prepared through the immunoSEQ multiplex PCR assay. The clones in this table, taken by TCRdb from immuneACCESS, are in-frame only. Not every clone is retained; where verified, under half of the shortfall comes from an unresolved V gene, and the cause of the rest is unknown. The sample yields some 100,000 clones; roughly nine tenths were counted once. Of the sample, around 1.2% falls within the top ten clones. Remarks on this clone: The specificity of this receptor is unknown. The record has no base qualities; no much larger clone is one base away.

A distance of 14 bases separates the germline ends of V and J, which lose 5 bases and 4 bases respectively. The CDR3 numbers 14 residues from cysteine through phenylalanine. The entry retains the CDR3 DNA only, 42 bases that are in frame from base 1. CDR1 SGHAT and CDR2 FQNNGV were looked up in the germline V gene. Recombination linked TRBV11-2 to TRBJ1-2, and the D gene may be TRBD1, 5 bases matching. The sequencing here drew on peripheral blood, taken in the second trimester of pregnancy. The clonotype comes from a female donor with multiple sclerosis, enrolled in a pregnancy study. The CDR3 region reads CASSLDTKAYGYTF. The DNA sequence is as follows: TGTGCCAGCAGCCTGGACACGAAAGCCTATGGCTACACCTTC.